The clone carrying this TCR beta chain was recorded once. The table came from immunoSEQ multiplex PCR; TCRdb's copy has only in-frame clones and leaves some out. The data hold 180,000 or so clones, with roughly 80% observed a single time. The data were taken from a study of blood T cell repertoires in COVID-19. This CDR3 contains 19 residues. Germline CDR1 DFQATT, CDR2 SNEGSKA (reference sequence). After removal of 3 bases from V and 0 bases from J, the junction contained 12 bases not matched to a gene. The chain employs TRBV20-1 and TRBJ1-6; 9 nucleotides match TRBD1. The source is a man between 50 and 59 years old who had recovered from COVID-19. Sequencing was done on a sample of peripheral blood. The CDR3 protein is CSASPGQGHPSSYNSPLHF. The CDR3 DNA follows: TGCAGTGCTAGTCCGGGACAGGGACACCCGAGCTCCTATAATTCACCCCTCCACTTT.